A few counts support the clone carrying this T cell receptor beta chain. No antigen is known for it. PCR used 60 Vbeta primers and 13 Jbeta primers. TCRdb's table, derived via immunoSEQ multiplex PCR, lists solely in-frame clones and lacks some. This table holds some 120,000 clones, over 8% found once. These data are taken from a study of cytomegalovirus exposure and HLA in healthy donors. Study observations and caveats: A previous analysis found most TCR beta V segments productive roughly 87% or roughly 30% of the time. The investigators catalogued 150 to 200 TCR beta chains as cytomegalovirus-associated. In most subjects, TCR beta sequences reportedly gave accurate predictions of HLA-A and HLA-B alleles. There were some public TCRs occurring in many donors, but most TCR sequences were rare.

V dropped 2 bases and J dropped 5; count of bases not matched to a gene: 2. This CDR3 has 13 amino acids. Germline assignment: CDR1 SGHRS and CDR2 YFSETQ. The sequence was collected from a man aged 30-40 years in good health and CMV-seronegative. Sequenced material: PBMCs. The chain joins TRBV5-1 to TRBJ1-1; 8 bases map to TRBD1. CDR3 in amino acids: CASSFWTGTEAFF. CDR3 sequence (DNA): TGCGCCAGCAGCTTTTGGACAGGGACTGAAGCTTTCTTT.